Below are 27 T cell receptor beta chains sequenced from a single sample in a study of T cell changes during pregnancy in multiple sclerosis. Using immunoSEQ multiplex PCR, the repertoire was profiled, and TCRdb retains in-frame clones only, with some absent. The data hold about 59,000 clones, with 94% observed a single time. Source: CD8+ T cells from peripheral blood mononuclear cells, taken after pregnancy. The source is a female donor with multiple sclerosis, enrolled in a pregnancy study.

This clone was picked up a small number of times. The chain carries TRBV27 and TRBJ2-3; TRBD2 matches at 8 bases. The V gene end was trimmed by 9 bases and the J gene end by 1 base; junction bases not matched to a gene: 3. CDR3 length: 13 amino acids. Germline V gives CDR1 MNHEY, CDR2 SMNVEV (reference sequence). The CDR3 DNA is TGTGCCAGTAGAGCGGGGGGCACAGATACGCAGTATTTT. This encodes CASRAGGTDTQYF.

In its sample, this clone was seen once. The chain has TRBV27 and TRBJ1-1; D is unclear. Germline-derived CDR1 and CDR2 are MNHEY and SMNVEV (reference sequence). V was shortened by 3 bases and J by 1 base, with 12 bases between the two germline ends. The CDR3 extends over 15 amino acids. The chain's CDR3 is CASSFNSGTNTEAFF. For the CDR3, the DNA is TGTGCCAGCAGTTTTAACAGTGGCACGAACACTGAAGCTTTCTTT.

CDR3 coding DNA: TGTGCCGAGGGGAACAGGGATACCTACGAGCAGTACTTC. Encoded protein: CAEGNRDTYEQYF. The chain combines TRBV7-2 with TRBJ2-7, with D perhaps TRBD1 (6 bases). Trimming pared 11 bases from V and 2 bases from J, leaving 16 bases between. Germline V CDR1 and CDR2: SGHTA, FQGNSA. The CDR3 has 13 amino acids.

The rearrangement uses TRBV2 and TRBJ2-3; TRBD2 matches at 8 bases. With 7 bases clipped from V and 5 bases from J, the junction kept 11 bases outside the gene matches. The germline gives CDR1 SNHLY, CDR2 FYNNEI. CDR3 size: 15 residues. The CDR3 bases are TGTGCCAGCAACGATGAGAGCGGGAGTGTAGATACGCAGTATTTT. Its translation is CASNDESGSVDTQYF.

In this sample, this clone turned up once. CDR3 DNA: TGTGCCAGCAGTGCGGTGACAGACACCGGGGAGCTGTTTTTT. It is translated as CASSAVTDTGELFF. The chain employs TRBV6-1 and TRBJ2-2; perhaps TRBD1 as D (5 bases). CDR1 MNHNS and CDR2 SASEGT come from the germline V gene. The CDR3 covers 14 residues. Trimming shortened V by 4 bases and J by 3 bases, and 9 bases separated the two germline ends.

This chain links TRBV30 with TRBJ1-1; no firm D call. Germline V gene sequence: CDR1 GTSNPN, CDR2 SVGIG (reference sequence). The CDR3 length is 13 residues. Trimming removed 3 bases from V and 1 base from J, with 9 bases in between. The CDR3 is CAWSAGGNTEAFF. CDR3 DNA sequence: TGTGCCTGGAGCGCAGGTGGGAACACTGAAGCTTTCTTT. Full variable domain (rest looked up from reference TRBV30 and TRBJ1-1): SQTIHQWPATLVQPVGSPLSLECTVEGTSNPNLYWYRQAAGRGLQLLFYSVGIGQISSEVPQNLSASRPQDRQFILSSKKLLLSDSGFYLCAWSAGGNTEAFFGQGTRLTVV.

The chain uses TRBV7-9 and TRBJ2-1, with D possibly being TRBD2 (6 bases). V lost 1 base to trimming and J lost 2 bases, with 9 bases between them. Germline V gives CDR1 SEHNR, CDR2 FQNEAQ (reference sequence). The CDR3 runs 15 residues. The CDR3 DNA is TGTGCCAGCAGCTTAGGGCGGGATCCCTACAATGAGCAGTTCTTC. This codes for CASSLGRDPYNEQFF.

Here the CDR3 DNA reads TGTGCCAGCAGTCGCTACAGGGGGCGCAGGACAGATACGCAGTATTTT. It is translated as CASSRYRGRRTDTQYF. The gene calls are TRBV27 and TRBJ2-3, with 9 bases matching TRBD1. V dropped 5 bases and J dropped 3; count of bases not matched to a gene: 9. This CDR3 contains 16 residues. Germline V gene lookup returns CDR1 MNHEY and CDR2 SMNVEV (reference sequence).

The rearrangement joins TRBV11-2 to TRBJ2-1; 7 bases match TRBD1. V trimming: 11 bases; J trimming: 5 bases; junction bases outside the gene matches: 9. The CDR3 spans 13 residues. The germline CDR1 and CDR2 sequences are SGHAT and FQNNGV. In DNA form, the CDR3 reads TGTGCCGAACGTGAGACAGGGAACAATGAGCAGTTCTTC. Translating it yields CAERETGNNEQFF.

The chain links TRBV27 to TRBJ1-1; 9 bases align to TRBD1. CDR3 length: 14 residues. Losses at the gene ends were 3 bases for V and 4 bases for J; bases not matched to a gene: 3. In germline, CDR1 is MNHEY, CDR2 SMNVEV (reference sequence). CDR3 amino acids: CASSLSTGGTEAFF. The CDR3 DNA reads as TGTGCCAGCAGTTTGTCGACAGGGGGCACTGAAGCTTTCTTT.

On this clone: One end of the junction varies from germline; a read error may be responsible. CDR3 region: CAISESGTSGRAMHF. DNA of the CDR3: TGTGCCATCAGTGAGTCGGGGACTAGCGGGAGGGCCATGCACTTC. The chain links TRBV10-3 to TRBJ2-7, with 16 bases fitting TRBD2. CDR3 size: 15 residues. Germline values: CDR1 ENHRY, CDR2 SYGVKD.

Notes on this clone: At the DNA level, this CDR3 is encoded by other sequences in the same sample as well. The chain recombines TRBV27 with TRBJ2-7; 7 bases align to TRBD2. CDR1 is MNHEY, CDR2 SMNVEV, per germline (reference sequence). The J segment lost 1 base and the V segment lost 0 bases, leaving 0 bases of the junction unmatched. The CDR3 is 14 residues long. The CDR3 protein is CASSLSGGSYEQYF. The CDR3, as DNA: TGTGCCAGCAGTTTATCGGGAGGGTCCTACGAGCAGTACTTC.

This sequence joins TRBV28 and TRBJ2-3; TRBD2 matches at 11 bases. Germline loops: CDR1 MDHEN, CDR2 SYDVKM. Trimming took 6 bases from V and 5 from J; bases not matched to a gene: 1. The CDR3 is 13 amino acids. DNA of the CDR3: TGTGCCAGCAGCCTAGCGGGAGGAGATACGCAGTATTTT. Its protein is CASSLAGGDTQYF.

The rearrangement joins TRBV4-1 to TRBJ1-1; D unresolved. Trimming shortened V by 0 bases and J by 0 bases, and 8 bases separated the two germline ends. The CDR3 sequence is 15 residues long. Germline CDR1 reads MGHRA; CDR2 reads YSYEKL. CDR3 sequence reads: CASSQDGLMNTEAFF. The CDR3 DNA reads TGCGCCAGCAGCCAAGACGGGTTGATGAACACTGAAGCTTTCTTT.

This chain links TRBV7-9 with TRBJ2-1; weak D call: TRBD1 (6 bases). Deletions cut 3 bases from V and 1 base from J, with 7 bases between. The CDR3 has 14 residues. Germline V lookup: CDR1 SEHNR, CDR2 FQNEAQ (reference sequence). CDR3 nucleotides: TGTGCCAGCAGCTTCAGGGGTTCCTACAATGAGCAGTTCTTC. It encodes CASSFRGSYNEQFF.

The chain recombines TRBV13 with TRBJ2-3; the match to TRBD2 covers 7 bases. Germline V gene sequence: CDR1 PRHDT, CDR2 FYEKMQ (reference sequence). The CDR3 has 16 amino acids. The trim removed 4 bases at V and 1 base at J, leaving 8 bases unmatched. CDR3 loop: CASSSPLAEGTDTQYF. In DNA, the CDR3 is TGTGCCAGCAGCTCTCCCCTAGCGGAGGGCACAGATACGCAGTATTTT.

The chain employs TRBV27 and TRBJ1-5; weak D call: TRBD1 (5 bases). Between the trimmed V and J ends, which lost 5 bases and 2 bases, there was a span of 16 bases. Germline CDR1 reads MNHEY; CDR2 reads SMNVEV (reference sequence). The CDR3 has 16 amino acids. In DNA form, the CDR3 reads TGTGCCAGCAGTCCCCGGGGAGGGGAGGGCAATCAGCCCCAGCATTTT. Translation: CASSPRGGEGNQPQHF.

V usage is TRBV7-6 and J usage is TRBJ2-7; 7 positions agree with TRBD2. Germline V CDR1 and CDR2: SGHVS, FNYEAQ. This CDR3 comprises 14 residues. J was trimmed by 2 bases and V by 0 bases; bases with no gene match: 1. For the CDR3, the DNA is TGTGCCAGCAGCTTAGCGCGGGGGACCTACGAGCAGTACTTC. This codes for CASSLARGTYEQYF.

The table lists this clone with a count of one. The rearrangement uses TRBV15 and TRBJ2-7; tentatively, D is TRBD2 (5 bases). The CDR3 is 15 residues long. The V gene's germline CDR1 is LNHNV and CDR2 YYDKDF (reference sequence). Trimming pared 0 bases from V and 2 bases from J, leaving 11 bases between. CDR3 nucleotide sequence: TGTGCCACCAGCAGAGACCGGACGGAGGCCTACGAGCAGTACTTC. This sequence encodes CATSRDRTEAYEQYF.

J is TRBJ1-4 and V is TRBV7-9; the D gene is possibly TRBD1 (5 bases). Germline V gene lookup returns CDR1 SEHNR and CDR2 FQNEAQ (reference sequence). The V gene lost 6 bases and the J gene lost 0 bases, with 17 bases spanning the gap. This CDR3 has 17 amino acids. DNA of the CDR3: TGTGCCAGCAGTTATAAGGGGAGGTTATCAACTAATGAAAAACTGTTTTTT. It specifies CASSYKGRLSTNEKLFF.

The chain links TRBV19 to TRBJ2-5; the match to TRBD1 covers 7 bases. Losses at the gene ends were 5 bases for V and 0 bases for J; bases not matched to a gene: 9. Germline-derived CDR1 and CDR2 are LNHDA and SQIVND (reference sequence). CDR3 length: 16 amino acids. The CDR3 protein is CASSAGDSKYQETQYF. The CDR3 DNA reads TGTGCCAGTAGTGCCGGGGACAGCAAGTACCAAGAGACCCAGTACTTC.

The V and J genes are TRBV28 and TRBJ2-2; D possibly corresponds to TRBD2 (5 bases). The CDR3 runs 13 residues. Trimming took 7 bases from V and 0 from J, leaving 6 bases between them. CDR1 is MDHEN, CDR2 SYDVKM, per germline. CDR3 region: CASTLANTGELFF. CDR3 nucleotides: TGTGCCAGCACACTAGCGAACACCGGGGAGCTGTTTTTT.

The chain combines TRBV6-6 with TRBJ1-5; 9 bases line up with TRBD1. V lost 5 bases and J lost 3; bases outside the gene matches: 2. CDR1 and CDR2 from the germline V gene are MNHNY and SVGAGI (reference sequence). This CDR3 has 14 residues. The CDR3 here is CASSGTGNNQPQHF. CDR3 nucleotides: TGTGCCAGCAGTGGGACAGGGAACAATCAGCCCCAGCATTTT.

The chain is built from TRBV25-1 and TRBJ1-2; 8 positions match TRBD1. The CDR3 has 13 amino acids. Trimming took 4 bases from V and 6 from J; bases not matched to a gene: 4. Per germline, CDR1 MGHDK and CDR2 SYGVNS. CDR3 in amino acids: CASSVQGANGYTF. The CDR3 nucleotides read TGTGCCAGCAGTGTCCAGGGGGCTAATGGCTACACCTTC.

The chain joins TRBV5-6 to TRBJ2-7; D remains unclear. Germline CDR1 and CDR2: SGHDT and YYEEEE. V dropped 1 base and J dropped 2 bases, with 10 bases sitting between them. This CDR3 comprises 14 residues. CDR3 nucleotides: TGTGCCAGCAGCTTGACCTTCAGGCCCTACGAGCAGTACTTC. Protein: CASSLTFRPYEQYF.

Here the CDR3 reads CASSIKAESSYEQYF. Written as DNA, the CDR3 is TGTGCCAGTAGTATAAAAGCGGAAAGCTCCTACGAGCAGTACTTC. The chain joins TRBV19 to TRBJ2-7, with D possibly matching TRBD2 (5 bases). Trimming stripped 2 bases from V and 0 bases from J, with 11 bases between. CDR1 LNHDA and CDR2 SQIVND come from the germline V gene (reference sequence). CDR3 length equals 15 residues.

The table lists this clone with a count of one. The chain carries TRBV2 and TRBJ2-1; D ambiguous. The CDR3 is 12 amino acids. V was cut by 6 bases and J by 6 bases, with 9 bases left in between. Germline CDR1 SNHLY, CDR2 FYNNEI. CDR3 DNA: TGTGCCAGCAGGAGTTCGGGCAATGAGCAGTTCTTC. Protein sequence: CASRSSGNEQFF.